A single TCR beta chain is shown here with its context. Germline V gene data show CDR1 as DFQATT and CDR2 as SNEGSKA (reference sequence). V was clipped by 1 base and J by 9 bases, with 13 bases between them. The CDR3 totals 13 residues. This specimen comes from a study of patients and donors after allogeneic stem cell transplantation. In TCRdb, the RT-PCR reads were re-called with MiXCR into one record per CDR3 protein. This sample has roughly 880,000 distinct CDR3 sequences, with more than 15% found just once. The sequenced sample was blood, either unsorted or a sorted T cell fraction (not recorded which). This receptor was identified in a human donor who was either an allogeneic HSCT recipient or a stem cell or donor lymphocyte infusion donor (not recorded which). It is not recorded whose cells these are; they may come from a transplant donor. This chain uses TRBV20-1 with TRBJ2-1, with D hard to call. CDR3 sequence: CSARGPPGGEQFF. The CDR3 DNA follows: TGCAGTGCTAGAGGCCCCCCGGGTGGTGAGCAGTTCTTC.